The 16 T cell receptor beta chains reported below all come from one sample, sequenced in a study of blood T cell repertoires in COVID-19. Here immunoSEQ multiplex PCR was the method, and the copy in TCRdb shows in-frame clones only, minus some. In the table there are over 30,000 clones, roughly 90% of which are singletons. Sequencing was performed on peripheral blood. The receptors stem from a man between 65 and 79 years old with acute or convalescent COVID-19.

V and J are TRBV7-2 and TRBJ2-7; D may be TRBD1 (6 bases). The CDR3 is 15 amino acids. In germline, CDR1 is SGHTA, CDR2 FQGNSA. Trimming shortened V by 2 bases and J by 6 bases, and 17 bases separated the two germline ends. CDR3 residues: CASSLLGGIVGEQYF. The CDR3 nucleotides read TGTGCCAGCAGCTTATTAGGGGGTATAGTTGGCGAGCAGTACTTC.

In its sample, this clone was seen once. The V call is TRBV12-3 or TRBV12-4, the J call TRBJ1-2; TRBD1 matches at 11 bases. The trim removed 6 bases at V and 8 bases at J, leaving 2 bases unmatched. CDR3 length: 12 residues. The CDR3, as DNA: TGTGCCAGCAGCCGGGACAGGGGGGGCTACACCTTC. It translates to CASSRDRGGYTF.

The chain joins TRBV28 to TRBJ2-7, with D perhaps TRBD1 (6 bases). The CDR3 has 13 amino acids. V was pared by 4 bases and J by 6 bases, with 13 bases between. CDR1 and CDR2 (germline): MDHEN, SYDVKM. CDR3 residues: CASSSNTGLEQYF. The DNA for the CDR3 is TGTGCCAGCAGTTCCAATACAGGGCTCGAGCAGTACTTC.

The gene calls are TRBV29-1 and TRBJ2-6; D might be TRBD2 (5 bases). The CDR3 runs to 13 residues. V was cut by 7 bases and J by 0 bases, with 7 bases left in between. CDR1 SQVTM and CDR2 ANQGSEA come from the germline V gene. CDR3: CSAGNSGANVLTF. The DNA for the CDR3 is TGCAGCGCCGGGAACTCTGGGGCCAACGTCCTGACTTTC.

This clone was counted a single time. This chain links TRBV6-5 with TRBJ2-6; D not certain. CDR3 size: 15 residues. Deletions cut 7 bases from V and 0 bases from J, with 10 bases between. CDR1 is MNHEY and CDR2 is SVGAGI in the germline V gene. In nucleotides, the CDR3 is TGTGCCAGCAATAACTGGGCCTCTGGGGCCAACGTCCTGACTTTC. It yields the protein CASNNWASGANVLTF.

The chain carries TRBV7-2 and TRBJ1-1, with TRBD1 matching over 7 bases. With V trimmed by 2 bases and J by 6 bases, 6 bases remained unmatched. The CDR3 sequence is 14 residues long. Germline CDR1 SGHTA, CDR2 FQGNSA. CDR3 loop: CASSLRGQRSEAFF. CDR3 DNA: TGTGCCAGCAGCTTACGGGGACAGCGCTCTGAAGCTTTCTTT.

The chain has TRBV4-1 and TRBJ1-4, with D possibly being TRBD1 (6 bases). The CDR3 length is 15 residues. CDR1 is MGHRA, CDR2 YSYEKL, per germline. The V and J ends lost 0 bases and 12 bases respectively, with 17 bases between them. The CDR3 DNA sequence: TGCGCCAGCAGCCAAGATCCAGGGGTACTTATGGAACTGTTTTTT. Translation gives CASSQDPGVLMELFF.

The V and J genes are TRBV3-1 (or the pseudogene TRBV3-2) and TRBJ1-5; D call uncertain. Germline V gene lookup returns CDR1 LGHDT and CDR2 YNNKEL (reference sequence). This CDR3 is built from 14 residues. V lost 3 bases and J 0 bases, leaving 6 bases between the germline ends. The CDR3 here is CASSHYSSNQPQHF. The CDR3, as DNA: TGTGCCAGCAGCCACTACAGTAGCAATCAGCCCCAGCATTTT.

The V gene is TRBV27, the J gene TRBJ2-1; D call uncertain. V gave up 7 bases and J gave up 1 base, with 11 bases separating them. The CDR3 sequence is 14 residues long. The germline gives CDR1 MNHEY, CDR2 SMNVEV (reference sequence). The CDR3 bases are TGTGCCAGCACCCCGGGTCTTTCCTACAATGAGCAGTTCTTC. Amino acids: CASTPGLSYNEQFF.

This clone appeared a single time. This sequence joins TRBV13 and TRBJ1-4, with 8 bases that match TRBD1. Unmatched junction bases numbered 10, after V lost 5 bases and J lost 8 bases. The CDR3 length is 15 residues. Germline V CDR1 and CDR2: PRHDT, FYEKMQ (reference sequence). CDR3 bases: TGTGCCAGCAGCCAGGGGACAGGTTTAAGAGAAAAACTGTTTTTT. It yields the protein CASSQGTGLREKLFF.

CDR3 nucleotides: TGTGCCAGCAGACTGGACGACGTGGACGCGGGACGGCAGCAGTACTTC. Amino acids: CASRLDDVDAGRQQYF. The V gene is TRBV28, the J gene TRBJ2-7; possibly TRBD2 for D (6 bases). Per germline, CDR1 MDHEN and CDR2 SYDVKM. V was trimmed by 6 bases and J by 8 bases, leaving 26 bases between them. The CDR3 is made up of 16 amino acids.

This rearrangement joins TRBV18 to TRBJ2-1; 14 nucleotides align to TRBD2. CDR3 length equals 15 residues. The trim removed 3 bases at V and 8 bases at J, leaving 3 bases unmatched. The germline V gene encodes CDR1 KGHSH and CDR2 LQKENI. CDR3 in DNA: TGTGCCAGCTCACCGGGACTAGCGGGAGACCATGAGCAGTTCTTC. This encodes CASSPGLAGDHEQFF.

This chain joins TRBV11-2 and TRBJ2-6; D perhaps matches TRBD1 (5 bases). Germline CDR1 is SGHAT and CDR2 is FQNNGV. Trimming took 2 bases from V and 0 from J, leaving 5 bases between them. There are 15 residues in the CDR3. DNA of the CDR3: TGTGCCAGCAGCTTACAGGGCTCTGGGGCCAACGTCCTGACTTTC. Its translation: CASSLQGSGANVLTF.

The chain is built from TRBV6-2 or TRBV6-3 and TRBJ2-2; a possible D gene is TRBD2 (6 bases). CDR3 length: 16 residues. With 5 bases removed from V and 1 base from J, the gap between germline ends came to 14 bases. Looked up from germline, CDR1 is MNHEY and CDR2 is SVGEGT. CDR3 coding DNA: TGTGCCAGCAGTCGCCATTGGGGAGGGAACACCGGGGAGCTGTTTTTT. Protein: CASSRHWGGNTGELFF.

The rearrangement links TRBV18 to TRBJ2-1; unclear D gene. CDR1 is KGHSH and CDR2 is LQKENI in the germline V gene. This CDR3 has 12 amino acids. V was clipped by 2 bases and J by 9 bases, with 8 bases between them. The CDR3 DNA sequence: TGTGCCAGCTCACCAATACTTAGTGAGCAGTTCTTC. Residues: CASSPILSEQFF.

The chain has TRBV19 and TRBJ1-5, with 7 nucleotides matching TRBD1. V was pared by 7 bases and J by 3 bases, with 6 bases of the junction left unmatched. Germline V gene sequence: CDR1 LNHDA, CDR2 SQIVND (reference sequence). CDR3 length: 14 amino acids. CDR3 protein: CASTQGQHNQPQHF. The CDR3 DNA follows: TGTGCCAGTACTCAGGGACAGCACAATCAGCCCCAGCATTTT.